These 10 T cell receptor beta chains were all obtained from the same sample, sequenced in a study of blood T cells in healthy people across ages. A sample-barcoded 5' primer and a J-beta primer mix were used in a second PCR of about 7 to 12 cycles. A single record per CDR3 protein comes from TCRdb applying MiXCR to the 5' RACE reads. The sample has about 400,000 distinct CDR3 sequences; roughly half are singletons. The sample comprised blood. The receptors were sampled from a man aged 55-75 years in good health.

In its sample, this clonotype was seen once. The CDR3 reads CSASGWEVVAYEQYF. Here the CDR3 DNA reads TGCAGTGCTAGCGGGTGGGAGGTGGTGGCCTACGAGCAGTACTTC. The chain has TRBV20-1 and TRBJ2-4; possibly TRBD2 for D (6 bases). The J call could be wrong; TRBJ2-7 is a better fit for the DNA end. This CDR3 spans 15 amino acids. Germline lookup yields CDR1 DFQATT and CDR2 SNEGSKA (reference sequence).

This clonotype turned up a few times. The CDR3 bases are TGCAGTGCTAACAAGCTTATGCAGGGGGATGAGGGGTACTTC. Translation: CSANKLMQGDEGYF. The rearrangement uses TRBV20-1 and TRBJ2-5; 7 positions match TRBD1. Germline lookup yields CDR1 DFQATT and CDR2 SNEGSKA (reference sequence). The V and J ends lost 4 bases and 13 bases, in that order; junction bases with no gene match: 18. This CDR3 contains 14 residues.

J is TRBJ2-4 and V is TRBV4-1, with TRBD2 matching 12 bases. CDR1 and CDR2 from the germline V gene are MGHRA and YSYEKL. Germline trimming cut 1 base from V and 15 bases from J; bases unmatched to any gene: 7. There are 14 residues in the CDR3. The CDR3 spells CASSQVLAGGSRYF. The CDR3 DNA reads TGCGCCAGCAGCCAAGTACTAGCGGGAGGTTCGCGGTACTTC.

The CDR3 coding sequence is TGTGCCAGCGGGCTAGACCCCTACGAGCAGTACTTC. It encodes CASGLDPYEQYF. This rearrangement joins TRBV12-3 or TRBV12-4 to TRBJ2-7, with unresolved D. V was trimmed by 8 bases and J by 2 bases, leaving 10 bases between them. This CDR3 has 12 residues.

DNA for the CDR3: TGTGCCAGCAGCTTAATGGCCAGGGGTGGCAACGAGCAGTACTTC. Its protein product is CASSLMARGGNEQYF. The gene calls are TRBV7-3 and TRBJ2-5; perhaps TRBD1 as D (6 bases). The J call is in doubt because the DNA end fits TRBJ2-7 better. The germline gives CDR1 SGHTA, CDR2 FQGTGA. The CDR3 is made up of 15 amino acids.

This clonotype was found a few times. This rearrangement joins TRBV12-3 or TRBV12-4 to TRBJ1-1; tentative D call: TRBD1 (5 bases). V shed 5 bases and J shed 7 bases, with 11 bases lying between them. The CDR3 covers 12 residues. CDR3 sequence reads: CASSGGTGEAFF. DNA of the CDR3: TGTGCCAGCAGTGGGGGGACGGGTGAAGCTTTCTTT.

This chain uses TRBV5-6 with TRBJ2-4; D call uncertain. The DNA end lines up better with TRBJ2-7; the J call may be wrong. Per the germline V gene, CDR1 is SGHDT and CDR2 is YYEEEE. This CDR3 region has 16 residues. This CDR3 reads CASSLAYVADHYEQYF. CDR3 bases: TGTGCCAGCAGCTTGGCCTACGTGGCTGATCACTACGAGCAGTACTTC.

J is TRBJ2-5 and V is TRBV2; no reliable D call. CDR3 length: 17 amino acids. Germline CDR1 reads SNHLY; CDR2 reads FYNNEI. Trimming stripped 3 bases from V and 1 base from J, with 18 bases between. The CDR3 here is CASSEGARWETQETQYF. CDR3 nucleotides: TGTGCCAGCAGTGAGGGCGCTCGTTGGGAAACCCAAGAGACCCAGTACTTC.

This sequence joins TRBV12-3 or TRBV12-4 and TRBJ2-1, with 9 bases fitting TRBD1. Trimming took 7 bases from V and 7 from J; bases not matched to a gene: 11. The CDR3 sequence is 15 residues long. CDR3 sequence reads: CASTPGGQGYNEQFF. CDR3 nucleotides: TGTGCCAGCACTCCCGGGGGACAGGGTTATAATGAGCAGTTCTTC.

The chain couples TRBV6-6 to TRBJ1-4; the D gene is possibly TRBD1 (6 bases). This CDR3 region has 15 residues. Trimming took 10 bases from V and 8 from J, leaving 23 bases between them. Germline-derived CDR1 and CDR2 are MNHNY and SVGAGI (reference sequence). CDR3 sequence: CATHRRQESREKLFF. The CDR3 DNA sequence: TGTGCCACCCACCGAAGACAGGAAAGTAGGGAAAAACTGTTTTTT.